A single T cell receptor (beta chain) is shown here with its context. The data were taken from a study of shared clonotypes between healthy human individuals. Donors comprised healthy HIV-negative adults lacking recent acute infections or vaccinations. Data came from immunoSEQ multiplex PCR; TCRdb stores just in-frame clones and leaves some out. The sample records 950,000 to 1,100,000 clones, 70% to 80% being singletons. The CDR3 runs to 16 residues. The V and J ends lost 2 bases and 4 bases, in that order; junction bases with no gene match: 8. Germline assignment: CDR1 SGHDT and CDR2 YYEEEE. The specimen was memory CD4+ T cells sorted from blood. As for subset: CD45RA-negative fraction. The chain has TRBV5-6 and TRBJ2-3; 9 bases agree with TRBD1. The sequence derives from a man aged 18 to 35 in good health. The CDR3 DNA is TGTGCCAGCAGCTTCCGTCGGACAGGGGAAGCAGATACGCAGTATTTT. It translates to CASSFRRTGEADTQYF.